The 7 T cell receptor beta chains in this list originate from one sample, sequenced in a study of immune cell composition in non-small cell lung cancer. TCRdb keeps only in-frame clones here, not all; method: immunoSEQ multiplex PCR. The profile covers 2,500 to 3,500 clones, with roughly four fifths appearing a single time and approximately 12% taken by the ten largest. Input material: lung tumor tissue. These receptors came from a human donor with non-small cell lung cancer.

The V call is TRBV14, the J call TRBJ2-7; the D gene is possibly TRBD2 (5 bases). The germline CDR1 and CDR2 sequences are SGHDN and FVKESK. There are 12 residues in the CDR3. V was pared by 4 bases and J by 6 bases, with 10 bases between. The CDR3 region is CASSLPLGEQYF. Here the CDR3 DNA reads TGTGCCAGCAGCCTACCACTAGGCGAGCAGTACTTC.

The V gene is TRBV7-2, the J gene TRBJ2-3, with D maybe TRBD2 (6 bases). The ends were cut back, 0 bases at V and 0 bases at J, with 7 bases in the middle. Germline V gives CDR1 SGHTA, CDR2 FQGNSA. CDR3 length equals 15 residues. The CDR3 nucleotides are TGTGCCAGCAGCTTAGCGGGGGGTAGCACAGATACGCAGTATTTT. Translating gives CASSLAGGSTDTQYF.

The chain carries TRBV5-1 and TRBJ1-2; the D is unclear. The CDR3 has 11 amino acids. In germline, CDR1 is SGHRS, CDR2 YFSETQ. With 3 bases removed from V and 7 bases from J, the gap between germline ends came to 7 bases. CDR3 in DNA: TGCGCCAGCAGCTCCGACATTGGCTACACCTTC. This gives the protein CASSSDIGYTF. The whole variable domain, filled in from reference TRBV5-1 and TRBJ1-2, reads KAGVTQTPRYLIKTRGQQVTLSCSPISGHRSVSWYQQTPGQGLQFLFEYFSETQRNKGNFPGRFSGRQFSNSRSEMNVSTLELGDSALYLCASSSDIGYTFGSGTRLTVV.

The J gene is TRBJ2-1, the V gene TRBV7-9, with 8 bases aligning to TRBD2. This CDR3 region has 15 residues. The germline V gene has CDR1 SEHNR and CDR2 FQNEAQ (reference sequence). Trimming at V came to 1 base and at J to 9 bases, leaving 8 bases not matched to a gene. CDR3 DNA sequence: TGTGCCAGCAGCTTAGTATCCGCGGGGGGATCTGAGCAGTTCTTC. This translates into CASSLVSAGGSEQFF.

Only a few counts were recorded for this clone. The rearrangement uses TRBV19 and TRBJ1-1; no firm D call. The V end lost 1 base, the J end lost 7 bases, and 10 bases lay between the germline ends. The CDR3 length is 13 residues. The germline V gene has CDR1 LNHDA and CDR2 SQIVND (reference sequence). The CDR3 bases are TGTGCCAGTAGTATAGCCCAAGCGGGTGAAGCTTTCTTT. Its protein is CASSIAQAGEAFF.

This clone turned up a few times. The V call is TRBV5-4, the J call TRBJ1-2, with no clear D. This CDR3 comprises 15 residues. Per the germline V gene, CDR1 is SGHNT and CDR2 is YYREEE (reference sequence). The germline V and J ends were trimmed by 3 bases and 2 bases, with 14 bases remaining between them. CDR3: CASSWASGANYGYTF. CDR3 DNA sequence: TGTGCCAGCAGCTGGGCGTCGGGAGCCAACTATGGCTACACCTTC.

The chain uses TRBV7-9 and TRBJ1-1, with no clear D. Trimming left V 0 bases short and J 2 bases short, with 4 bases between. The CDR3 runs 13 residues. The germline CDR1 and CDR2 sequences are SEHNR and FQNEAQ (reference sequence). The CDR3 DNA follows: TGTGCCAGCAGCTTAGCTCCTAACACTGAAGCTTTCTTT. Its translation is CASSLAPNTEAFF.